This entry concerns a single T cell receptor (beta chain). Sequence at one end of the junction differs from germline and may be a read error. This sample also contains other DNA sequences that code for the same CDR3. At study entry, adolescents had tuberculin skin tests and IGRA screening. The source of the sample is a study of T cells in tuberculosis. The CDR3 consists of 15 residues. Per germline, CDR1 MNHEY and CDR2 SMNVEV (reference sequence). Using immunoSEQ multiplex PCR, the repertoire was profiled, and TCRdb retains in-frame clones only, with some absent. Altogether 45,000 or so clones are present, nearly 95% being singletons, with the ten largest covering roughly 7%.

This receptor was identified in a donor under 30 with latent tuberculosis or without tuberculosis infection. The V gene is TRBV27, the J gene TRBJ2-2; 8 bases are shared with TRBD2. The specimen was PBMCs. The CDR3, as DNA: TGTGCCAGCACCACGGGGGGGTCAAACACCGGAGAGCTGTTTTTT. Translation: CASTTGGSNTGELFF.